Described below is a single TCR beta chain sequence and its context. The V segment lost 4 bases and the J segment 3 bases; nucleotides outside the gene matches: 7. Germline CDR1 reads MDHEN; CDR2 reads SYDVKM. The CDR3 covers 15 residues. The data are from a study of blood T cell repertoires in COVID-19. For the study at large: Italy, Spain and the United States were the sources of the convalescent and acute COVID-19 samples. PBMCs, B-cell-depleted T cells, or T cells were the source of the cDNA or gDNA that made up the material.

Original handling: Counts of nucleated cells, estimated from reference gene primer amplification, were obtained. This table comes from immunoSEQ multiplex PCR, and its TCRdb copy is limited to in-frame clones, with some not included. Clonal size and the V and J genes are those of that table, whereas D and trimming came from the DNA. Of a few hundred thousand clones listed, about 87% were seen once; the top ten hold approximately 2.9%. The genes are TRBV28 and TRBJ1-1; 8 bases are shared with TRBD1. This clonotype originated in a man aged 55 to 70 with acute or convalescent COVID-19. Sequenced input: peripheral blood. The CDR3 sequence is CASSYKAGGYTEAFF. Written as DNA, the CDR3 is TGTGCCAGCAGTTATAAGGCAGGGGGCTACACTGAAGCTTTCTTT.